This TCR beta chain originates from a study of shared clonotypes between healthy human individuals. Study observations and caveats: The four-donor shared clonotypes exceeded non-shared clonotypes in generation probability, with non-shared ones scoring lower.

Germline V lookup: CDR1 SEHNR, CDR2 FQNEAQ (reference sequence). The CDR3 totals 14 residues. V lost 3 bases, J lost 8 bases, and 13 bases lay in between. This clone has only one observation. The antigen is not known. The method was immunoSEQ multiplex PCR; TCRdb's version includes in-frame clones alone and lacks a portion of them. The sample includes over a million clones, approximately 98% seen only once; the top ten take roughly 0.45%. The receptor comes from a man aged 25-45 years in good health. Sequencing input: naive CD4+ T cells sorted from blood. Documented subset: CD45RA+ positively selected. The chain carries TRBV7-9 and TRBJ2-2; D is uncertain. In DNA form, the CDR3 reads TGTGCCAGCAGCTTCAGTGAGCCACCGGGGGAGCTGTTTTTT. It codes for CASSFSEPPGELFF.